This T cell receptor beta chain was sequenced in a study of blood T cell repertoires in COVID-19. Whole-study context: Samples of COVID-19 (acute and convalescent) were obtained from the United States, Italy and Spain.

Germline values: CDR1 LGHNT, CDR2 FRNRAP. V lost 4 bases and J 3 bases, leaving 15 bases between the germline ends. This CDR3 is 15 amino acids long. Patients at the Seattle site were enrolled during active infection and followed longitudinally. Only in-frame clones appear in the TCRdb table, and some are missing; sequencing was by immunoSEQ multiplex PCR. This sample carries 150,000 to 200,000 clones, more than 80% of them seen once, and the ten largest clones take approximately 12%. The sample holds a few counts of this clone. V is TRBV12-5 and J is TRBJ1-2, with D perhaps TRBD1 (5 bases). This clonotype originated in a woman older than 75 with COVID-19, enrolled during active disease. The sequenced sample consisted of peripheral blood. The CDR3 DNA follows: TGTGCTAGTGGTTCCGGGCAGGGATCGGACTATGGCTACACCTTC. Residues: CASGSGQGSDYGYTF.